The rows below give T cell receptor beta chains drawn from one sample of a study of CD8+ T cells in alopecia areata. Profiled with immunoSEQ multiplex PCR; TCRdb holds only in-frame clones, not every one. The sample lists about 270,000 clones; around 64% were seen once. The sequencing used CD4+ T cells sorted from blood, collected at week 52, from a patient treated with tofacitinib. Receptor source: a human donor with alopecia areata. Both conserved end residues are part of each CDR3. A D gene is named only where the DNA matches it firmly. Not all rows give a size; the values are once, few, many and, for expanded clones, a class.

d_call j_call cdr3_length v_call clone_size cdr3_aa cdr3_nt
. TRBJ2-1 15 TRBV6-5 once CASSYSPGGPRGQFF TGTGCCAGCAGTTACTCGCCCGGGGGCCCGCGGGGGCAGTTCTTC
. TRBJ1-1 15 TRBV5-6 . CASSLPGVMNTEAFF TGTGCCAGCAGCTTACCGGGGGTCATGAACACTGAAGCTTTCTTT
. TRBJ2-5 12 TRBV7-9 . CASSSPWETQYF TGTGCCAGCAGTTCCCCTTGGGAGACCCAGTACTTC
. TRBJ1-3 12 TRBV11-2 . CASSFWGATIYF TGTGCCAGCAGCTTCTGGGGAGCTACCATATATTTT
. TRBJ1-1 12 TRBV5-1 . CASSQDGGEAFF TGCGCCAGCAGCCAGGACGGAGGTGAAGCTTTCTTT
. TRBJ2-3 13 TRBV29-1 . CSVGGALTDTQYF TGCAGCGTTGGTGGGGCTCTCACAGATACGCAGTATTTT
TRBD1 TRBJ1-2 15 TRBV2 . CASSLGQGAFGGYTF TGTGCCAGCAGTCTCGGACAGGGGGCTTTTGGTGGCTACACCTTC
. TRBJ2-4 13 TRBV5-1 . CASSLGARNIQYF TGCGCCAGCAGCTTAGGGGCGAGAAACATTCAGTACTTC
. TRBJ1-1 13 TRBV29-1 . CSVTQGRRTEAFF TGCAGCGTGACCCAGGGGAGGAGGACTGAAGCTTTCTTT
. TRBJ2-5 13 TRBV7-7 . CASSLSELETQYF TGTGCTAGCAGCCTATCAGAATTAGAGACCCAGTACTTC
TRBD1 TRBJ2-7 14 TRBV5-6 . CASSRTGTDYEQYF TGTGCCAGCAGCAGAACCGGGACAGACTACGAGCAGTACTTC
TRBD1 TRBJ2-3 14 TRBV19 . CASSATGSTDTQYF TGTGCCAGTAGTGCGACAGGGAGCACAGATACGCAGTATTTT
TRBD1 TRBJ2-5 16 TRBV11-1 . CASSPAGTENQETQYF TGTGCCAGCAGCCCGGCCGGGACAGAGAACCAAGAGACCCAGTACTTC
. TRBJ2-7 12 TRBV29-1 few CSVIDRSREQYF TGCAGCGTTATCGACAGGTCTCGGGAGCAGTACTTC
. TRBJ2-1 14 TRBV19 . CASSATRSYNEQFF TGTGCCAGTAGTGCAACGAGATCCTACAATGAGCAGTTCTTC
. TRBJ2-5 16 TRBV4-1 once CASSQGQANPGETQYF TGCGCCAGCAGCCAAGGGCAGGCTAATCCGGGGGAGACCCAGTACTTC
. TRBJ2-5 13 TRBV1 few CTRRGGREETQYF TGCACCCGCAGAGGGGGGCGCGAAGAGACCCAGTACTTC
TRBD1 TRBJ2-7 12 TRBV29-1 . CSARDSSYEQYF TGCAGCGCCCGGGACAGCTCCTACGAGCAGTACTTC
TRBD1 TRBJ2-6 18 TRBV7-9 once CASSFIGTGSSGANVLTF TGTGCCAGCAGCTTCATCGGGACAGGGAGCTCTGGGGCCAACGTCCTGACTTTC
TRBD1 TRBJ1-5 15 TRBV23-1 . CASSRRTGGSQPQHF TGCGCCAGCAGTCGTCGGACAGGGGGAAGTCAGCCCCAGCATTTT
. TRBJ2-7 13 TRBV29-1 few CSVGENWSYEQYF TGCAGCGTTGGCGAGAACTGGTCCTACGAGCAGTACTTC
TRBD1 TRBJ2-1 15 TRBV7-2 . CASSDGQGIDNEQFF TGTGCCAGCAGCGACGGACAGGGGATAGACAATGAGCAGTTCTTC
. TRBJ2-7 14 TRBV25-1 few CASSDSLAGYEQYF TGTGCCAGCAGTGATTCACTAGCTGGATACGAGCAGTACTTC
. TRBJ1-6 14 TRBV9 few CASSARGNNSPLHF TGTGCCAGCAGCGCACGAGGGAATAATTCACCCCTCCACTTT
. TRBJ2-7 14 TRBV6-6 few CASSYPAAGQVKYF TGTGCCAGCAGTTATCCGGCGGCAGGTCAGGTCAAGTACTTC
. TRBJ1-3 12 TRBV6-5 . CATISSGNTIYF TGTGCCACCATTAGCTCTGGAAACACCATATATTTT
. TRBJ2-7 15 TRBV4-1 . CASSLGAGISYEQYF TGCGCCAGCAGCCTTGGAGCCGGGATCTCCTACGAGCAGTACTTC
TRBD1 TRBJ1-2 17 TRBV27 . CASSLAPGQGGYYGYTF TGTGCCAGCAGTTTAGCTCCGGGACAGGGTGGTTACTATGGCTACACCTTC
. TRBJ1-1 17 TRBV30 . CAWRLGRASRNHTEAFF TGTGCCTGGAGACTCGGTAGGGCCAGCCGAAACCACACTGAAGCTTTCTTT
. TRBJ1-2 17 TRBV7-2 . CASSLAAGVTEAYGYTF TGTGCCAGCAGCTTAGCCGCGGGTGTAACCGAGGCGTATGGCTACACCTTC
TRBD1 TRBJ1-1 13 TRBV30 . CAWSYRGGTEAFF TGTGCCTGGAGTTACAGGGGTGGGACTGAAGCTTTCTTT
. TRBJ1-2 14 TRBV18 . CASSPRQRNYGYTF TGTGCCAGCTCACCACGACAGCGAAACTATGGCTACACCTTC
. TRBJ2-1 13 TRBV29-1 . CSVETGTYNEQFF TGCAGCGTTGAAACGGGAACCTACAATGAGCAGTTCTTC
. TRBJ2-7 11 TRBV27 . CATGSSYEQYF TGTGCCACCGGTAGCTCCTACGAGCAGTACTTC
. TRBJ2-1 13 TRBV6-5 few CASSYADRSEQFF TGTGCCAGCAGTTACGCAGATCGTTCAGAGCAGTTCTTC
. TRBJ1-1 15 TRBV5-1 . CASSLDGTLNTEAFF TGCGCCAGCAGCTTGGATGGAACCCTGAACACTGAAGCTTTCTTT
TRBD1 TRBJ2-7 16 TRBV5-4 . CASSMGQGRFGDEQYF TGTGCCAGCAGCATGGGACAGGGAAGGTTCGGGGACGAGCAGTACTTC
TRBD1 TRBJ1-6 13 TRBV29-1 . CSVSEGATSPLHF TGCAGCGTCTCCGAGGGGGCGACCTCACCCCTCCACTTT
. TRBJ1-1 13 TRBV29-1 . CSGGQGPGTEAFF TGCAGCGGCGGGCAGGGGCCGGGCACTGAAGCTTTCTTT
. TRBJ2-7 15 TRBV5-1 few CASSLGGTEAYEQYF TGCGCCAGCAGCTTGGGAGGGACGGAAGCCTACGAGCAGTACTTC
TRBD1 TRBJ1-4 14 TRBV6-5 few CASGHGTVNEKLFF TGTGCCAGCGGTCACGGGACAGTTAATGAAAAACTGTTTTTT
. TRBJ1-1 15 TRBV27 . CASSSTAQRNTEAFF TGTGCCAGCAGTTCAACCGCCCAGAGGAACACTGAAGCTTTCTTT
TRBD1 TRBJ1-4 13 TRBV29-1 . CSVPGTGNEKLFF TGCAGCGTTCCCGGGACAGGGAACGAAAAACTGTTTTTT
TRBD1 TRBJ2-5 14 TRBV29-1 few CSVEFRDRQETQYF TGCAGCGTTGAGTTCCGGGACAGGCAGGAGACCCAGTACTTC
. TRBJ2-7 12 TRBV7-6 . CASSFIGSEQYF TGTGCCAGCAGCTTTATCGGATCCGAGCAGTACTTC
. TRBJ2-5 14 TRBV2 . CASGTPGVGETQYF TGTGCCAGCGGGACACCGGGGGTTGGGGAGACCCAGTACTTC
TRBD1 TRBJ1-6 14 TRBV19 . CASSATGGHSPLHF TGTGCCAGTAGTGCCACAGGGGGCCATTCACCCCTCCACTTT
TRBD1 TRBJ2-7 15 TRBV6-5 . CASSQDRGVSYEQYF TGTGCCAGCAGTCAAGACAGGGGGGTTTCCTACGAGCAGTACTTC
. TRBJ2-7 13 TRBV12-5 . CASGLDSSYEQYF TGTGCTAGTGGTTTGGACAGCTCCTACGAGCAGTACTTC
TRBD1 TRBJ2-3 16 TRBV2 . CASSGGQAGGTDTQYF TGTGCCAGCAGTGGAGGACAGGCAGGAGGCACAGATACGCAGTATTTT
. TRBJ2-3 15 TRBV29-1 few CSGRGAVGISDTQYF TGCAGCGGACGGGGGGCAGTCGGGATCTCGGATACGCAGTATTTT
TRBD2 TRBJ2-3 16 TRBV15 . CATSRGPAGGRDTQYF TGTGCCACCAGCAGAGGCCCAGCGGGGGGACGAGATACGCAGTATTTT
. TRBJ2-5 16 TRBV4-3 . CASSQTSGAADETQYF TGCGCCAGCAGCCAAACCTCCGGGGCCGCAGACGAGACCCAGTACTTC
. TRBJ2-7 15 TRBV30 few CAWSGLYREGYEQYF TGTGCCTGGAGTGGGCTCTACAGGGAAGGGTACGAGCAGTACTTC